The source of this TCR beta chain is a study of CXCR3-negative and CXCR3-positive naive CD8 T cells. Overall study results and limits: Naive cells that were CXCR3-positive had more hydrophobic TRB CDR3s (compared with CXCR3-negative naive cells).

Germline V gene lookup returns CDR1 MDHEN and CDR2 SYDVKM. This CDR3 contains 16 residues. The TRB cDNA libraries were prepared by 5' RACE with UMI labels. TCRdb reanalyzed the 5' RACE reads, giving one entry per CDR3 protein sequence and no DNA. The sample has 100,000 to 150,000 distinct CDR3 sequences. In regard to this clonotype: Its antigen is unidentified.

The TCR comes from a human donor in good health. Some clones in this sample may be carry-over from other donors' samples. Sequenced: naive CXCR3+ CD8+ T cells from blood. The subset is: CD45RO-CCR7+CD27+CD95- naive CD8+ T cells expressing CXCR3 (TNR3+). V gene TRBV28 combines with J gene TRBJ2-7; the D call of TRBD1 rests on TCRdb alone, since no DNA is present to check it. The CDR3 protein is CASSLAGDESSYEQYF.